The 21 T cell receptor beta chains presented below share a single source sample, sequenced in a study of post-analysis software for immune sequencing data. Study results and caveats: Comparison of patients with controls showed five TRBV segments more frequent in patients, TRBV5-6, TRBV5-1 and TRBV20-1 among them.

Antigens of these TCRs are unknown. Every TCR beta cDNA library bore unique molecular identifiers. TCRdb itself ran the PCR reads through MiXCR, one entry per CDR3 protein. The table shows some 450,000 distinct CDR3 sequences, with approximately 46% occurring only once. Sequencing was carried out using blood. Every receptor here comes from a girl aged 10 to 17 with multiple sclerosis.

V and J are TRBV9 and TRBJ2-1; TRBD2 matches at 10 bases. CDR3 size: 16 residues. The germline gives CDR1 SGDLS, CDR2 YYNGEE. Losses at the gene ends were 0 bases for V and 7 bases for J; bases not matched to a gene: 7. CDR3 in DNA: TGTGCCAGCAGCGTAGCTCTAGCGGGAGAGGCAAATGAGCAGTTCTTC. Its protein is CASSVALAGEANEQFF. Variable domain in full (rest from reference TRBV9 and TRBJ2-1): DSGVTQTPKHLITATGQRVTLRCSPRSGDLSVYWYQQSLDQGLQFLIQYYNGEERAKGNILERFSAQQFPDLHSELNLSSLELGDSALYFCASSVALAGEANEQFFGPGTRLTVL.

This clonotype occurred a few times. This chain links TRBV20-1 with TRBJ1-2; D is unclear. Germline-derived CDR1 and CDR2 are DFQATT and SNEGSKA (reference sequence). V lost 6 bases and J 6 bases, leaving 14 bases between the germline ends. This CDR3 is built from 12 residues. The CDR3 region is CSAFRRIDGYTF. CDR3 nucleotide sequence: TGCAGTGCCTTTCGACGGATAGATGGCTACACCTTC.

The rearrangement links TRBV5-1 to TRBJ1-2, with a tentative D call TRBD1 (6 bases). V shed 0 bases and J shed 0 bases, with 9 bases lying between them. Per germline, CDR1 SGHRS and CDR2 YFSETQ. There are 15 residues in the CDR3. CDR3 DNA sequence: TGCGCCAGCAGCTTGGAAGGGACAACTAACTATGGCTACACCTTC. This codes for CASSLEGTTNYGYTF. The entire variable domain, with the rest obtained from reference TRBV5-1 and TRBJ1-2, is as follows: KAGVTQTPRYLIKTRGQQVTLSCSPISGHRSVSWYQQTPGQGLQFLFEYFSETQRNKGNFPGRFSGRQFSNSRSEMNVSTLELGDSALYLCASSLEGTTNYGYTFGSGTRLTVV.

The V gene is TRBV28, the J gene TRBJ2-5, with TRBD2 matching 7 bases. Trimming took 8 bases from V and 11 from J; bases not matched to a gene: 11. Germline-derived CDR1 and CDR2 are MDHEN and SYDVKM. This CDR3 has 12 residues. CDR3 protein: CASAGGLRGQYF. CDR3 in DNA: TGTGCCAGCGCTGGGGGACTACGAGGGCAGTACTTC.

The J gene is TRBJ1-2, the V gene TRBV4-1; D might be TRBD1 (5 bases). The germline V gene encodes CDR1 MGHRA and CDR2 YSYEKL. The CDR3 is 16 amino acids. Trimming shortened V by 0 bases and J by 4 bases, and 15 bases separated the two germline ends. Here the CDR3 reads CASSQERGQGGYGYTF. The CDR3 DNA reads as TGCGCCAGCAGCCAAGAGAGGGGCCAGGGCGGCTATGGCTACACCTTC.

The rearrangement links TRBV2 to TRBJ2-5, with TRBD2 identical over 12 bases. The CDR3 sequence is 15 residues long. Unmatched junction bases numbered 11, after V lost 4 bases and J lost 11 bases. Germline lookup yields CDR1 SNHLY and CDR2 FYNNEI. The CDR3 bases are TGTGCCAGCAGTGCACTAGCGGGAGGATGGGATGAGCAGTACTTC. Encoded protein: CASSALAGGWDEQYF.

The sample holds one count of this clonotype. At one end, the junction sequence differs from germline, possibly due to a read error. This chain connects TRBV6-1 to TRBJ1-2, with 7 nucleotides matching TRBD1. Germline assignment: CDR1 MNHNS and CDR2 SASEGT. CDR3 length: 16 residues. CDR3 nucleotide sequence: TGTGCCGGCAGTGAAGAGGGGACAGAACCTAACTATGGCTACACCTTC. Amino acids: CAGSEEGTEPNYGYTF.

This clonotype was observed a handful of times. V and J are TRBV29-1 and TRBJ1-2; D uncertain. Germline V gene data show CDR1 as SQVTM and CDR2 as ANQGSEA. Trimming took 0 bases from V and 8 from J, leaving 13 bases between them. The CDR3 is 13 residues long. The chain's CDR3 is CSVEDLQSPGYTF. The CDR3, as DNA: TGCAGCGTTGAAGATCTACAGTCGCCCGGCTACACCTTC.

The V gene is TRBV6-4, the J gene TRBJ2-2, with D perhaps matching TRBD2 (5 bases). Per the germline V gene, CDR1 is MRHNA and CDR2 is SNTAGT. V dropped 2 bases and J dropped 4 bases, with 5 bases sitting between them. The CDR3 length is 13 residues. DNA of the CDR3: TGTGCCAGCAGTGACACTAGCACCGGGGAGCTGTTTTTT. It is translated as CASSDTSTGELFF.

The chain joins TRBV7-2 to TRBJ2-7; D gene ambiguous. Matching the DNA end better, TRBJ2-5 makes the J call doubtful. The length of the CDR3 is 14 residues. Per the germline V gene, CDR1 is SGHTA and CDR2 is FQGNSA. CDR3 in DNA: TGTGCCAGCAGCTTAACGGGCCAGGTGGAGACCCAGTACTTC. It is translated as CASSLTGQVETQYF.

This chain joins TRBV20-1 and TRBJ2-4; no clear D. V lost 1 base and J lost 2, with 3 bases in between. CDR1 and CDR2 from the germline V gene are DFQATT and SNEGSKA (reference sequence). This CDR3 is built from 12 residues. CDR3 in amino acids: CSARGPKNIQYF. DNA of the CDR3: TGCAGTGCTAGAGGCCCCAAAAACATTCAGTACTTC.

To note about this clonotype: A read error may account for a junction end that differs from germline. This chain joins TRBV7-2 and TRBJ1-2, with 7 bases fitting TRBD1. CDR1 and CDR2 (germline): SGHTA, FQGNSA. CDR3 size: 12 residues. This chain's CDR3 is CAGRGGGSGYTF. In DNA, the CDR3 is TGTGCCGGCAGAGGGGGCGGCAGCGGCTACACCTTC.

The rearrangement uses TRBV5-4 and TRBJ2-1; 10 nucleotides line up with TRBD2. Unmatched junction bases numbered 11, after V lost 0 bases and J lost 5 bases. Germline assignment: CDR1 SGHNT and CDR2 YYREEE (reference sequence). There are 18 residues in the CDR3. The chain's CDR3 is CASSLGPGAGGVNNEQFF. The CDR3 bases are TGTGCCAGCAGCTTGGGTCCAGGAGCGGGAGGGGTGAACAATGAGCAGTTCTTC.

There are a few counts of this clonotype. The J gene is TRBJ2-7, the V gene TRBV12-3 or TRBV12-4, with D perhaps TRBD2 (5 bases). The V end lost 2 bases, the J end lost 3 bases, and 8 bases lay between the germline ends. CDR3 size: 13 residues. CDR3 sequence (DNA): TGTGCCAGCAGTTTAAGCGGATACTACGAGCAGTACTTC. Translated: CASSLSGYYEQYF.

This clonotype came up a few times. The CDR3 loop reads CASSLEVIQETQYF. The DNA of the CDR3 is TGTGCCAGCAGCTTAGAGGTGATACAAGAGACCCAGTACTTC. The chain carries TRBV11-2 and TRBJ2-5, with D uncertain. V was trimmed by 0 bases and J by 2 bases, leaving 7 bases between them. CDR1 is SGHAT and CDR2 is FQNNGV in the germline V gene. The CDR3 totals 14 residues. Filled out from reference TRBV11-2 and TRBJ2-5, the complete variable domain reads EAGVAQSPRYKIIEKRQSVAFWCNPISGHATLYWYQQILGQGPKLLIQFQNNGVVDDSQLPKDRFSAERLKGVDSTLKIQPAKLEDSAVYLCASSLEVIQETQYFGPGTRLLVL.

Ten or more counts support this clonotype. CDR3 nucleotides: TGTGCCAGCAGCTTGGCGGGAGAATCGGGTAATGAGCAGTTCTTC. It translates to CASSLAGESGNEQFF. The chain carries TRBV5-6 and TRBJ2-1; possibly TRBD2 for D (6 bases). Trimming left V 0 bases short and J 7 bases short, with 14 bases between. This CDR3 region has 15 residues. From germline, CDR1 is SGHDT and CDR2 YYEEEE.

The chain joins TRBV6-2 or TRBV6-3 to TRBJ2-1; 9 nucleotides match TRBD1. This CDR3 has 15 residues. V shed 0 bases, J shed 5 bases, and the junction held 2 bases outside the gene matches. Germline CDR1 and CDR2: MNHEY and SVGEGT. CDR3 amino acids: CASSYSGQGNNEQFF. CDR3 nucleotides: TGTGCCAGCAGTTACTCGGGACAGGGTAACAATGAGCAGTTCTTC.

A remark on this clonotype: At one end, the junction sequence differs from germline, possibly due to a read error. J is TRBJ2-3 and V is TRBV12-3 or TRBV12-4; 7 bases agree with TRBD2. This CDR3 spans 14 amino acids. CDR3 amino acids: CASALRGSADAQYF. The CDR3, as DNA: TGTGCCAGCGCCCTCCGCGGGAGCGCAGATGCGCAGTATTTT.

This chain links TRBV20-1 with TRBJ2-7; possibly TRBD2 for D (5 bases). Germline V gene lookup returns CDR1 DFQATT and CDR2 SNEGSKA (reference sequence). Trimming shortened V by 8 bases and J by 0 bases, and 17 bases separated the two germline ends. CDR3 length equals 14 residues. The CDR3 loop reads CSTIRLRDSYEQYF. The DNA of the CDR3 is TGCAGTACCATCCGGTTGAGGGACTCCTACGAGCAGTACTTC.

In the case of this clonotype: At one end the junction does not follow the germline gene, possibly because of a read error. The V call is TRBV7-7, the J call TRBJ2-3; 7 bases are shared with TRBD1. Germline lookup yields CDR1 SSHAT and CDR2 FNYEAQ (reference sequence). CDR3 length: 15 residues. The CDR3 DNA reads TGTGCTAGCAGCTTATTGGGGGACAGCGGAGATACGCAGTATTTT. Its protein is CASSLLGDSGDTQYF.

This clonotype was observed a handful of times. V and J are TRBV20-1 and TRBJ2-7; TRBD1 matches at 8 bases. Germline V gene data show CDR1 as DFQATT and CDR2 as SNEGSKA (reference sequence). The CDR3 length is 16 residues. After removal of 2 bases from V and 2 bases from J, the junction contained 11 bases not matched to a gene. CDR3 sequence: CSARRPTNRGTYEQYF. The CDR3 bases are TGCAGTGCTAGAAGGCCCACCAACAGGGGGACCTACGAGCAGTACTTC.